Listed here are 26 T cell receptor beta chains from one sample, sequenced in a study of blood T cell repertoires in COVID-19. Libraries were prepared by immunoSEQ multiplex PCR; TCRdb keeps only in-frame clonotypes and omits some of them. The sample lists some 530,000 clones; 70% to 90% were seen once. The sample consisted of PBMCs or T cells enriched from blood (not recorded which). These receptors were taken from an older woman who had recovered from COVID-19.

The CDR3 DNA sequence: TGCGCCAGCAGCTTTGGTCTAAGCGACTACACCTTC. Translation: CASSFGLSDYTF. This chain connects TRBV5-1 to TRBJ1-2; D not resolved. The germline V gene encodes CDR1 SGHRS and CDR2 YFSETQ. The CDR3 is 12 amino acids. Trimming pared 2 bases from V and 10 bases from J, leaving 12 bases between.

This chain joins TRBV24-1 and TRBJ2-3; 9 nucleotides line up with TRBD1. Germline V gene data show CDR1 as KGHDR and CDR2 as SFDVKD. The CDR3 is made up of 16 amino acids. The ends lost 0 bases at V and 8 bases at J; junction bases unmatched: 8. The CDR3 DNA reads TGTGCCACCAGTGATTTGGGCGGACAGGGGAGAGGTACGCAGTATTTT. This translates into CATSDLGGQGRGTQYF.

V and J are TRBV7-9 and TRBJ2-1; TRBD1 might be the D (5 bases). The germline CDR1 and CDR2 sequences are SEHNR and FQNEAQ (reference sequence). The CDR3 length is 14 residues. V dropped 5 bases and J dropped 8 bases, with 16 bases sitting between them. The CDR3, as DNA: TGTGCCAGCAGCCCGGGTCCCACAGGCGATGAGCAGTTCTTC. Translation gives CASSPGPTGDEQFF.

The rearrangement links TRBV9 to TRBJ2-1; TRBD1 matches 10 bases. Germline assignment: CDR1 SGDLS and CDR2 YYNGEE. The V and J ends lost 4 bases and 8 bases, in that order; junction bases with no gene match: 6. This CDR3 spans 14 amino acids. Here the CDR3 DNA reads TGTGCCAGCAGCCGGACAGGGGGTTGGGATGAGCAGTTCTTC. Amino acids: CASSRTGGWDEQFF.

The chain carries TRBV5-4 and TRBJ1-1; weak D call: TRBD1 (6 bases). The germline CDR1 and CDR2 sequences are SGHNT and YYREEE (reference sequence). The V gene lost 4 bases and the J gene lost 4 bases, with 20 bases spanning the gap. The CDR3 runs 16 residues. For the CDR3, the DNA is TGTGCCAGCAGCCCCGGGGGGGCTGGACTCGGCACTGAAGCTTTCTTT. Its protein product is CASSPGGAGLGTEAFF.

This chain links TRBV20-1 with TRBJ2-3, with TRBD2 matching over 7 bases. This CDR3 contains 15 residues. Germline assignment: CDR1 DFQATT and CDR2 SNEGSKA (reference sequence). J gave up 2 bases and V 3 bases, and 8 bases lay outside the gene matches. This CDR3 reads CSASGLAAITDTQYF. The CDR3 DNA is TGCAGTGCTAGTGGGCTAGCGGCAATCACAGATACGCAGTATTTT.

The chain links TRBV14 to TRBJ2-1; 10 bases align to TRBD2. This CDR3 has 15 amino acids. With 6 bases clipped from V and 6 bases from J, the junction kept 8 bases outside the gene matches. Germline V gene sequence: CDR1 SGHDN, CDR2 FVKESK. In nucleotides, the CDR3 is TGTGCCAGCAGACGCAGCGGGGGGGCTCTCAATGAGCAGTTCTTC. Encoded protein: CASRRSGGALNEQFF.

The CDR3 DNA reads as TGTGCCAGCAGCCTGATGGGACAAAGGGAAAAACTGTTTTTT. This encodes CASSLMGQREKLFF. The genes are TRBV3-1 (or the pseudogene TRBV3-2) and TRBJ1-4; D might be TRBD1 (6 bases). V was shortened by 4 bases and J by 8 bases, with 14 bases between the two germline ends. The CDR3 sequence is 14 residues long. CDR1 and CDR2 (germline): LGHDT, YNNKEL (reference sequence).

The chain is built from TRBV4-2 and TRBJ1-4, with a tentative D call TRBD1 (5 bases). Trimming removed 0 bases from V and 6 bases from J, with 11 bases in between. Germline assignment: CDR1 LGHNA and CDR2 YNFKEQ. The CDR3 is 15 residues long. In DNA form, the CDR3 reads TGTGCCAGCAGCCAAGAAAGGGGCGTTGATGAAAAACTGTTTTTT. The encoded protein is CASSQERGVDEKLFF.

The rearrangement joins TRBV6-1 to TRBJ1-2, with D possibly being TRBD1 (5 bases). The CDR3 loop spans 14 amino acids. The V gene lost 2 bases and the J gene lost 8 bases, with 15 bases spanning the gap. Germline CDR1 MNHNS, CDR2 SASEGT. CDR3 sequence reads: CASSESRAPPGYTF. As DNA, the CDR3 is TGTGCCAGCAGTGAAAGCAGGGCGCCCCCAGGCTACACCTTC.

This clone was counted a few times. Other nucleotide sequences from this sample produce the same CDR3. J is TRBJ1-2 and V is TRBV3-1 (or the pseudogene TRBV3-2); D unclear. Germline loops: CDR1 LGHDT, CDR2 YNNKEL (reference sequence). The V and J ends lost 1 base and 2 bases respectively, with 2 bases between them. This CDR3 has 12 amino acids. CDR3 sequence (DNA): TGTGCCAGCAGCCAAGCGAACTATGGCTACACCTTC. Amino acid sequence: CASSQANYGYTF.

This chain joins TRBV6-6 and TRBJ2-7; 8 bases align to TRBD1. CDR3 length equals 15 residues. CDR1 and CDR2 (germline): MNHNY, SVGAGI (reference sequence). The V segment lost 7 bases and the J segment 4 bases; nucleotides outside the gene matches: 12. CDR3 nucleotides: TGTGCCAGCAAAATAGGGGCAGGGGGCATGTACGAGCAGTACGTC. Protein product: CASKIGAGGMYEQYV.

The chain recombines TRBV2 with TRBJ2-5, with unresolved D. CDR1 and CDR2 from the germline V gene are SNHLY and FYNNEI. The CDR3 spans 13 residues. V was cut by 6 bases and J by 0 bases, with 8 bases left in between. CDR3 loop: CASSSQYQETQYF. The CDR3 DNA reads TGTGCCAGCAGCTCACAGTACCAAGAGACCCAGTACTTC.

Concerning this clone itself: The same CDR3 can be traced to other DNA sequences in this sample. The chain recombines TRBV15 with TRBJ2-7, with TRBD1 matching over 7 bases. The CDR3 consists of 15 residues. V was pared by 0 bases and J by 3 bases, with 5 bases of the junction left unmatched. The germline V gene encodes CDR1 LNHNV and CDR2 YYDKDF (reference sequence). The CDR3 coding sequence is TGTGCCACCAGCAGAGATCCCGGACAGGTCTACGAGCAGTACTTC. It specifies CATSRDPGQVYEQYF.

J is TRBJ2-7 and V is TRBV10-3; 7 bases are shared with TRBD1. This CDR3 contains 15 residues. The germline V gene has CDR1 ENHRY and CDR2 SYGVKD. J lost 1 base, V lost 2 bases, and 5 bases had no gene match. CDR3 nucleotide sequence: TGTGCCATCAGTGAGGGGACAGCAGCATCCTACGAGCAGTACTTC. Its protein is CAISEGTAASYEQYF.

The chain couples TRBV6-2 or TRBV6-3 to TRBJ1-5; maybe TRBD1 (5 bases). V was pared by 2 bases and J by 4 bases, with 15 bases between. The germline gives CDR1 MNHEY, CDR2 SVGEGT. The CDR3 runs to 16 residues. CDR3 in amino acids: CASSYPAGGGNQPQHF. In DNA form, the CDR3 reads TGTGCCAGCAGTTACCCGGCCGGGGGAGGTAATCAGCCCCAGCATTTT.

The J gene is TRBJ1-2, the V gene TRBV3-1 (or the pseudogene TRBV3-2); tentatively, D is TRBD1 (6 bases). The germline V and J ends were trimmed by 4 bases and 8 bases, with 17 bases remaining between them. Germline assignment: CDR1 LGHDT and CDR2 YNNKEL (reference sequence). CDR3 length: 14 residues. CDR3 bases: TGTGCCAGCAGCCCGCCGGGGGGGGCGGGCGGCTACACCTTC. It is translated as CASSPPGGAGGYTF.

At least ten counts were recorded for this clone. The J gene is TRBJ1-3, the V gene TRBV11-2; a possible D gene is TRBD1 (6 bases). Per germline, CDR1 SGHAT and CDR2 FQNNGV. The CDR3 has 15 residues. Trimming took off 0 bases at V and 3 bases at J, with 9 bases between the two ends. CDR3 in amino acids: CASSLDTGLGNTIYF. CDR3 bases: TGTGCCAGCAGCTTAGATACAGGGCTTGGAAACACCATATATTTT.

This chain uses TRBV24-1 with TRBJ2-3, with 7 bases aligning to TRBD2. This CDR3 has 14 amino acids. V lost 5 bases, J lost 2 bases, and 3 bases stayed unmatched. Germline lookup yields CDR1 KGHDR and CDR2 SFDVKD. The CDR3 coding sequence is TGTGCCACCAGTGCGGGGGGACTCACAGATACGCAGTATTTT. Protein product: CATSAGGLTDTQYF.

This clone has only one observation. This CDR3 reads CASSQEIERSSYNSPLHF. CDR3 DNA: TGCGCCAGCAGCCAAGAAATTGAGCGGAGCTCCTATAATTCACCCCTCCACTTT. V and J are TRBV4-1 and TRBJ1-6, with D uncertain. V was clipped by 0 bases and J by 0 bases, with 12 bases between them. This CDR3 region has 18 residues. Germline V CDR1 and CDR2: MGHRA, YSYEKL.

This sequence joins TRBV5-1 and TRBJ2-7; the match to TRBD1 covers 11 bases. This CDR3 has 14 residues. J lost 4 bases, V lost 2 bases, and 2 bases had no gene match. Germline V gene sequence: CDR1 SGHRS, CDR2 YFSETQ. CDR3 nucleotide sequence: TGCGCCAGCAGCTTCGGGACAGGGGGGTACGAGCAGTACGTC. Translating it yields CASSFGTGGYEQYV.

In its sample, this clone was seen a few times. The same CDR3 arises from other DNA sequences in this sample as well. CDR3 nucleotide sequence: TGTGCCAGCAGCTTAGGACAGGTGAACACTGAAGCTTTCTTT. It translates to CASSLGQVNTEAFF. V gene TRBV7-9 combines with J gene TRBJ1-1; TRBD1 might be the D (6 bases). The CDR3 length is 14 residues. Germline lookup yields CDR1 SEHNR and CDR2 FQNEAQ (reference sequence). Trimming shortened V by 1 base and J by 0 bases, and 6 bases separated the two germline ends.

The chain carries TRBV7-9 and TRBJ2-7; the match to TRBD1 covers 10 bases. This CDR3 has 16 residues. CDR1 and CDR2 (germline): SEHNR, FQNEAQ (reference sequence). J was trimmed by 5 bases and V by 4 bases; bases with no gene match: 11. The CDR3 sequence is CASSYNRDRGRHEQYF. CDR3 bases: TGTGCCAGCAGCTACAACCGGGACAGGGGCAGGCACGAGCAGTACTTC. Full variable domain (outside the CDR3, taken from reference TRBV7-9 and TRBJ2-7): DTGVSQNPRHKITKRGQNVTFRCDPISEHNRLYWYRQTLGQGPEFLTYFQNEAQLEKSRLLSDRFSAERPKGSFSTLEIQRTEQGDSAMYLCASSYNRDRGRHEQYFGPGTRLTVT.

Only one count was recorded for this clone. The rearrangement uses TRBV27 and TRBJ2-7; 9 bases fit TRBD1. V lost 4 bases, J lost 5 bases, and 6 bases stayed unmatched. This CDR3 has 14 amino acids. CDR1 and CDR2 (germline): MNHEY, SMNVEV (reference sequence). Here the CDR3 reads CASSSKTGGHEQYV. CDR3 coding DNA: TGTGCCAGCAGTTCCAAGACAGGGGGTCACGAGCAGTACGTC.

The rearrangement joins TRBV5-1 to TRBJ2-1; 12 nucleotides align to TRBD1. The CDR3 extends over 14 amino acids. With V trimmed by 2 bases and J by 9 bases, 3 bases remained unmatched. CDR1 and CDR2 (germline): SGHRS, YFSETQ. CDR3 DNA: TGCGCCAGCAGCTTTGGGACAGGGGGCTTTGAGCAGTTCTTC. Protein product: CASSFGTGGFEQFF.

CDR3 region: CASRSGQGTYEQYF. CDR3 nucleotides: TGTGCCAGCAGATCGGGACAGGGGACCTACGAGCAGTACTTC. The rearrangement links TRBV6-5 to TRBJ2-7; TRBD1 matches 10 bases. Looked up from germline, CDR1 is MNHEY and CDR2 is SVGAGI. This CDR3 contains 14 residues. The ends lost 6 bases at V and 2 bases at J; junction bases unmatched: 4.